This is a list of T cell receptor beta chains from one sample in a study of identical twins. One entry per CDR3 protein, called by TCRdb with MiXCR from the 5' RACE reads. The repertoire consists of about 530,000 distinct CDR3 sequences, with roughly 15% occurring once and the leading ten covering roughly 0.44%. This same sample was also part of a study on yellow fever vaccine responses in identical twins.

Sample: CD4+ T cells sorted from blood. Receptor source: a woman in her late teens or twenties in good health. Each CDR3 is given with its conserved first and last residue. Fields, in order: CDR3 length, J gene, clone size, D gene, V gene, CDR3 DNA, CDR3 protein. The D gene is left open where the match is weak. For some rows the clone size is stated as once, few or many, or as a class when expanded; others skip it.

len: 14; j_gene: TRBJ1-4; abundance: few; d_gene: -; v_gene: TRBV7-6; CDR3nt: TGTGCCAGCAGCCCCTGGTCGTCGGGAGAAAAACTGTTTTTT; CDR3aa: CASSPWSSGEKLFF
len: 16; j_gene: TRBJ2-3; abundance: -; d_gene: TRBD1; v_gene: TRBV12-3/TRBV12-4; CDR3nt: TGTGCCAGCAGTTCCCGACAGGGGGCTTCGGTGGATACGCAGTATTTT; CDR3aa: CASSSRQGASVDTQYF
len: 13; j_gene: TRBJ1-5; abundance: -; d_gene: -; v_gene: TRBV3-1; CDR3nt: TGTGCCAGCAGCCAGGGGGGCCATCAGCCCCAGCATTTT; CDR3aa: CASSQGGHQPQHF
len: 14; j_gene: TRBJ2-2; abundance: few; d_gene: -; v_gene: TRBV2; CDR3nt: TGTGCCAGCAGTGAAGTAGTAGGCGGGAGGGAGCTGTTTTTT; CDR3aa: CASSEVVGGRELFF
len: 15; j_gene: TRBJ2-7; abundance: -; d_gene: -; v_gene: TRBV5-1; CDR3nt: TGCGCCAGCAGCTTGGGGGCGTACAGCTCCTACGAGCAGTACTTC; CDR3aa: CASSLGAYSSYEQYF
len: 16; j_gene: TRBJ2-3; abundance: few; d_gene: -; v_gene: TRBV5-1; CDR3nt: TGCGCCAGCAGCCTCCCAGCGGGTCTAAGCACAGATACGCAGTATTTT; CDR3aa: CASSLPAGLSTDTQYF
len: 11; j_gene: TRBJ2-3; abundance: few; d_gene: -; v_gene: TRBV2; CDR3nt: TGTGCCAGCAGTCTAGCGAATACGCAGTATTTT; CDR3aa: CASSLANTQYF
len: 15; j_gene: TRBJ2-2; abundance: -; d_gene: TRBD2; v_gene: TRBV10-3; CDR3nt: TGTGCCACGGCCTACGTGGGAGGGACCACCGGGGAGCTGTTTTTT; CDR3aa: CATAYVGGTTGELFF
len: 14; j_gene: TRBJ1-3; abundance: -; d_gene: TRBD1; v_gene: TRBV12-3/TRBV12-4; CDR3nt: TGTGCCAGCAGAGGACAGGGATGGTCAGACACCATATATTTT; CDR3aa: CASRGQGWSDTIYF
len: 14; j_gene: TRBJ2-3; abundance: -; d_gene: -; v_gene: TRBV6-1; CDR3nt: TGTGCCAGCATGAGGGCCGGGGGGCGGGGTACGCAGTATTTT; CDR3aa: CASMRAGGRGTQYF
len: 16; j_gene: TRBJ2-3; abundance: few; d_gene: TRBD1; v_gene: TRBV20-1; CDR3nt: TGCAGTGCTAGAGACCGAACAGGGGACCCCACAGATACGCAGTATTTT; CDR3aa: CSARDRTGDPTDTQYF
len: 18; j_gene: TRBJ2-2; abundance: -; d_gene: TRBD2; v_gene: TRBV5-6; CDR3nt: TGTGCCAGCAGCTCCGATTGGACTAGCGGGAACTACACCGGGGAGCTGTTTTTT; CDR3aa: CASSSDWTSGNYTGELFF
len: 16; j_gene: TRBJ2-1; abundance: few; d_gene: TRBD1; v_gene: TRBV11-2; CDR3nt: TGTGCCAGCAGCCCCCTGAAGGGGGCCCATTACAATGAGCAGTTCTTC; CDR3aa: CASSPLKGAHYNEQFF
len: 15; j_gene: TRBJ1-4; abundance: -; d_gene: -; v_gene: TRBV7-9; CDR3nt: TGTGCCAGCAGCTTAGTCGGGACGGGAAATGAAAAACTGTTTTTT; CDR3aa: CASSLVGTGNEKLFF
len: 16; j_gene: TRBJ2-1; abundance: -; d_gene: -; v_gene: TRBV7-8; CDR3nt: TGTGCCAGCAGCTCGCAACAAACGATTAACTACAATGAGCAGTTCTTC; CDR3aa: CASSSQQTINYNEQFF
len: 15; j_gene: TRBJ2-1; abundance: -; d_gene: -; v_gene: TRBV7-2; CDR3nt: TGTGCCAGCAGCAAGGACTGGGCCCTATACAATGAGCAGTTCTTC; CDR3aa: CASSKDWALYNEQFF
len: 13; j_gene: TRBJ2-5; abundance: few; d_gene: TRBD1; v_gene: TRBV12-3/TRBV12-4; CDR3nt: TGTGCCAGCAGTTCCAGGGGGCGGGAGACCCAGTACTTC; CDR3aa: CASSSRGRETQYF
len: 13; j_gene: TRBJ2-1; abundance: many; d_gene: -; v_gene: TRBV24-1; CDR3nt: TGTGCCACCAGTGACTTGAGAGGAAATGAGCAGTTCTTC; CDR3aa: CATSDLRGNEQFF
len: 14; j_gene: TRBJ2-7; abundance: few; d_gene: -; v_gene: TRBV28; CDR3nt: TGTGCCAGCAGTATCATGCAAGGGGGCTACGAGCAGTACTTC; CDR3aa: CASSIMQGGYEQYF
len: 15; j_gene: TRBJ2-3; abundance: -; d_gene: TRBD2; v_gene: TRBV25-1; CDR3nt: TGTGCCAGCAGTGATGGCGGGAGGGTCACAGATACGCAGTATTTT; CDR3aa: CASSDGGRVTDTQYF
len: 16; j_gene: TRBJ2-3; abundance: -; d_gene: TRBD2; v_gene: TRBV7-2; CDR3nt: TGTGCCAGCAGCTTGCAGGGCGGGAGGGCAGTAGATACGCAGTATTTT; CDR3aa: CASSLQGGRAVDTQYF
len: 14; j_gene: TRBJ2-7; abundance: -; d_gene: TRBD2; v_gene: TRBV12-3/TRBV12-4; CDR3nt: TGTGCCAGCAGTTTAGCGATATTATCGGGACTACAGTACTTC; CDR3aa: CASSLAILSGLQYF